This T cell receptor beta chain was identified during a study of STAT3 mutations in large granular lymphocyte leukemia. Whole-study findings and limits: In T-cell large granular lymphocyte leukemia, about half of patients showed multiple immunodominant subclonotypes.

Assay used: immunoSEQ multiplex PCR; TCRdb lists only in-frame clones, some missing. The repertoire holds about 1,600 clones, with more than 85% as singletons. CDR1 SQVTM and CDR2 ANQGSEA come from the germline V gene. Trimming stripped 4 bases from V and 0 bases from J, with 10 bases between. This CDR3 is 13 amino acids long. As regards this clone: Antigen unknown.

The genes are TRBV29-1 and TRBJ2-7; D gene uncertain. The sequenced sample was peripheral blood mononuclear cells. The clonotype was recovered from a woman between 40 and 50 years old with T-cell large granular lymphocyte leukemia. Some clones in this sample may be carry-over from other donors' samples. This CDR3 is CSVGVGNSYEQYF. CDR3 DNA: TGCAGCGTTGGGGTAGGAAACTCCTACGAGCAGTACTTC.